The clone carrying this T cell receptor beta chain was picked up a small number of times. The target antigen is unknown. MiXCR, run by TCRdb on the reads, gives a single entry per CDR3 protein. The table lists 350,000 to 450,000 distinct CDR3 sequences, 15% to 20% of them singletons. Trimming pared 4 bases from V and 7 bases from J, leaving 11 bases between. The CDR3 runs to 12 residues. Germline V lookup: CDR1 GTSNPN, CDR2 SVGIG (reference sequence). This specimen comes from a study of T cell repertoires in cytomegalovirus infection. At the level of the study: Evidence of both CMV infection and a matching HLA type came from public TCR beta signatures.

General observations from the study: Adding up the frequency of public TCR beta families identified people who carried CMV plus the relevant HLA. HLA-C-restricted TCR beta clonotypes specific for CMV led the ex vivo response.

This rearrangement joins TRBV30 to TRBJ1-5; TRBD1 might be the D (6 bases). The sequence derives from a human donor in good health (CMV status not recorded). Some clones in this sample may be carry-over from other donors' samples. The sample consisted of PBMCs. The CDR3 DNA follows: TGTGCCTGGAACAGGGACCGACAGCCCCAGCATTTT. This gives the protein CAWNRDRQPQHF.